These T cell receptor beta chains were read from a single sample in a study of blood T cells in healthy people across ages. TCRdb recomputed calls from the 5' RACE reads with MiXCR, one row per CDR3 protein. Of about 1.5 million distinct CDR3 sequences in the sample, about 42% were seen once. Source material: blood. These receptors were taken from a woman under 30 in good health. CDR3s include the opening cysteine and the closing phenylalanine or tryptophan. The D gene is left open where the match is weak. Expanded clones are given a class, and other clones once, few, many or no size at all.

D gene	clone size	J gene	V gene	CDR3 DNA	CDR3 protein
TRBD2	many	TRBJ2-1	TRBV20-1	TGCAGTGCTATAACTCCATTCAGCGGGGGCCGTAGCTCCTACAATGAGCAGTTCTTC	CSAITPFSGGRSSYNEQFF
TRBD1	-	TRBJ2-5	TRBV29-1	TGCAGCGTAGGGACAGCCCCCCAGTACTTC	CSVGTAPQYF
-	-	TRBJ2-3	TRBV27	TGTGCCAGCAGTTTATCCCTAGTAACAGATACGCAGTATTTT	CASSLSLVTDTQYF
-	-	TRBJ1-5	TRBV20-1	TGCAGTACTGGGAGCTCCAATCAGCCCCAGCATTTT	CSTGSSNQPQHF
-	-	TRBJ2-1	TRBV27	TGTGCCGGCGGTGACTTGGGCTACAATGAGCAGTTCTTC	CAGGDLGYNEQFF
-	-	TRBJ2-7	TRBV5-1	TGCGCCAGCATCCCGGAAGGGGCAACTTACAATGAGCAGTACTTC	CASIPEGATYNEQYF
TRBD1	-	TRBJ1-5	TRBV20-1	TGCAGTGCTAGGAGCTACTGGACAGGGAATAGCAATCAGCCCCAGCATTTT	CSARSYWTGNSNQPQHF
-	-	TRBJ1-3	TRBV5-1	TGCGCCAGCAGCTTGTTATGGCGACAGACCCACCGTCCTGGAAACACCATATATTTT	CASSLLWRQTHRPGNTIYF
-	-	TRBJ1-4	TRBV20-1	TGCAGTGCTAGAGATAGCCTGACAGCTTTTAATGAAAAACTGTTTTTT	CSARDSLTAFNEKLFF
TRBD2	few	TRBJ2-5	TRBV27	TGTGCCAGCAGTTTGGGACTAGCGGGAGCGGTCCAAGAGACCCAGTACTTC	CASSLGLAGAVQETQYF
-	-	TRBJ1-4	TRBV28	TGTGCCAGCAGCCCGGCCTGGGACTTCGATGAAAAACTGTTTTTT	CASSPAWDFDEKLFF
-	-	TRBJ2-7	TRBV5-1	TGCGCCAGCAGCTCTGTATCTTCGGGGGACGAGCAGTACTTC	CASSSVSSGDEQYF
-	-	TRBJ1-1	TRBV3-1	TGTGCCAGCAGCCGAGGACGGCAAGAAGCTTTCTTT	CASSRGRQEAFF
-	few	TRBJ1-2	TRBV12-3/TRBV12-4	TGTGCCAGCAGTTTAGGGGGATCCTCTTATGGCTACACCTTC	CASSLGGSSYGYTF
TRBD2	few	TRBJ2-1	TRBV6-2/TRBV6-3	TGTGCCAGCAGTTATCCTCTTCCGACCGGGACTAGAGCCCACAATGAGCAGTTCTTC	CASSYPLPTGTRAHNEQFF
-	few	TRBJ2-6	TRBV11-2	TGTGCCAGCAGCTCTCGGGCTGCTGGGGCCAACGTCCTGACTTTC	CASSSRAAGANVLTF
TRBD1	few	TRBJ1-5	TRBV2	TGTGCCAGCAGTCCCTGGGACAGGTATCAGCCCCAGCATTTT	CASSPWDRYQPQHF
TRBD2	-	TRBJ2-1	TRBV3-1	TGTGCCAGCAGCCAAATGCTAGCGGGGGGGCCCTACAATGAGCAGTTCTTC	CASSQMLAGGPYNEQFF
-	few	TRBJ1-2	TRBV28	TGTGCCAGCAGTTTACCTCTTGACGCCTCCTATGGCTACACCTTC	CASSLPLDASYGYTF
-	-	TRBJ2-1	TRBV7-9	TGTGCCAGCAGCCCCACCGAGGACAATGAGCAGTTCTTC	CASSPTEDNEQFF
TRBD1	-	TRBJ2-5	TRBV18	TGTGCCAGCTCGCGGACAGGACCCCAAGAGACCCAGTACTTC	CASSRTGPQETQYF
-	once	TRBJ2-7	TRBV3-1	TGTGCCAGCAGCCAAGAAGGAGGGATCTCCTACAATGAGCAGTACTTC	CASSQEGGISYNEQYF
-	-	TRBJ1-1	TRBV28	TGTGCCAGCGGTAAGGTTTTCATGAACACTGAAGCTTTCTTT	CASGKVFMNTEAFF
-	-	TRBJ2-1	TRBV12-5	TGTGCTAGTGGTGTGTACAGTTACAATGAGCAGTTCTTC	CASGVYSYNEQFF
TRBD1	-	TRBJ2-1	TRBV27	TGTGCCAGCAGTCGACAGGGGACTCTCTACAATGAGCAGTTCTTC	CASSRQGTLYNEQFF
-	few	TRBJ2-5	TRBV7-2	TGTGCCAGCAGCCGCGAACGTGTAGGGTCGTGGGAGACCCAGTACTTC	CASSRERVGSWETQYF
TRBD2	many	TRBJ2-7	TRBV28	TGTGCCAGCAGTTCTCTAGCGGGGGGCCCCTACGAGCAGTACTTC	CASSSLAGGPYEQYF
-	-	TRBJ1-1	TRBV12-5	TGTGCTAGTGGTTTGGAAATCGGTGAAGCTTTCTTT	CASGLEIGEAFF
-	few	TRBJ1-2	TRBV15	TGTGCCACCAGCAGACAACAGGGAGCGGAGTACTATGGCTACACCTTC	CATSRQQGAEYYGYTF
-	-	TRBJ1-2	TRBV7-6	TGTGCCAGCAGCTTAGGCGATAGGAACATGGGCTACACCTTC	CASSLGDRNMGYTF
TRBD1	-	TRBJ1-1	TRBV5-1	TGCGCCAGCAGCCTGAGGGTGACAGGGGACAAGAACACTGAAGCTTTCTTT	CASSLRVTGDKNTEAFF
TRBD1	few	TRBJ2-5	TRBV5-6	TGTGCCAGCAACGGGGACAGGGGTGGGGAAGAGACCCAGTACTTC	CASNGDRGGEETQYF
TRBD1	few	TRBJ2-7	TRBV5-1	TGCGCCAGCAGCTTGGCCCCCGACAGGGGCGAGCAGTACTTC	CASSLAPDRGEQYF
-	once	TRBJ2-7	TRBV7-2	TGTGCCAGCAGCTTAGATCCTAGCGAGGGAAATGAGCAGTACTTC	CASSLDPSEGNEQYF
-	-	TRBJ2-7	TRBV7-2	TGTGCCAGCAGCCTTTCACCCACAAGGGAATACTACGAGCAGTACTTC	CASSLSPTREYYEQYF
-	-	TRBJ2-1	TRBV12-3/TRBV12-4	TGTGCCAGCATTCACTTGAATGAGCAGTTCTTC	CASIHLNEQFF
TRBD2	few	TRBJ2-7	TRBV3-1	TGTGCCAGCAGCCAAGGAACTAGCGCTGTGTACGAGCAGTACTTC	CASSQGTSAVYEQYF
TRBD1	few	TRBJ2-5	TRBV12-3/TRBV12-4	TGTGCCAGCACCTTCAGGGGGCCAGGGCAAGAGACCCAGTACTTC	CASTFRGPGQETQYF
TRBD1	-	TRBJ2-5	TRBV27	TGTGCCAGCCAAACAACAGGGGGAATTCAAGAGACCCAGTACTTC	CASQTTGGIQETQYF
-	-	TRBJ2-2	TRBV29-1	TGCAGCGTTGAGGAGGGGTGGGCGGACACCGGGGAGCTGTTTTTT	CSVEEGWADTGELFF
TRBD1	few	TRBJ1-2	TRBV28	TGTGCCAGCAGTTATGACAGGGGCCGAAACTATGGCTACACCTTC	CASSYDRGRNYGYTF
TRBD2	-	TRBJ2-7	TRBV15	TGTGCCACCAGTCGGGGACTAGCGGCTTACAATGAGCAGTACTTC	CATSRGLAAYNEQYF
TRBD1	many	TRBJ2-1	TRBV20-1	TGCAGTGCTCCCCGGACAGGGTTTATCTATGAGCAGTTCTTC	CSAPRTGFIYEQFF
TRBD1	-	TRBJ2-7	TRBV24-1	TGTGCCACCAGTGTCGGACAGGGGTTCGATGAGCAGTACTTC	CATSVGQGFDEQYF
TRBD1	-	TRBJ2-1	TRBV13	TGTGCCAGCACCCTATGGACAGGGGGCAATGAGCAGTTCTTC	CASTLWTGGNEQFF
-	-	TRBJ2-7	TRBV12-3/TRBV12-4	TGTGCCAGCAGTCCTCAGGGGGGCGAGCGGTACTTC	CASSPQGGERYF
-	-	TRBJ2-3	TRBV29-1	TGCAGCGTTGAAGAGGTGCGCACGCAGTATTTT	CSVEEVRTQYF
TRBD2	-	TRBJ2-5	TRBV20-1	TGCAGTGAACCACGGAGCCGCTATGCGGGACTAGCGGGGAGTTTGCAAGAGACCCAGTACTTC	CSEPRSRYAGLAGSLQETQYF
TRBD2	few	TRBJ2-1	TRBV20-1	TGCAGTGCTAGAGGAGGGACTAGTCTCAATGAGCAGTTCTTC	CSARGGTSLNEQFF
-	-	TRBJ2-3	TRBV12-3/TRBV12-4	TGTGCCACCCGATTCAGGGGAGACAGGACAGATGCGCAGTATTTT	CATRFRGDRTDAQYF
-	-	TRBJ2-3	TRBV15	TGTGCCACCAGCAATTCCAGGACTCTACGGGGCACAGATACGCAGTATTTT	CATSNSRTLRGTDTQYF
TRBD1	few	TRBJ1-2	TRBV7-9	TGTGCCAGCAGCCGACAGGGAGCTAACTATGGCTACACCTTC	CASSRQGANYGYTF
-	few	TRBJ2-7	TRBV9	TGTGCCAGCAGCGTAGGCACCCACCCCTACGAGCAGTACTTC	CASSVGTHPYEQYF
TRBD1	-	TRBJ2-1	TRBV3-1	TGTGCCAGCAGCCCCCGGACAGGGGGGACTTACAATGAGCAGTTCTTC	CASSPRTGGTYNEQFF
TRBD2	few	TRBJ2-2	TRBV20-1	TGCAGTGCTAGCCGAGCGGGAGTAATCACCGGGGAGCTGTTTTTT	CSASRAGVITGELFF
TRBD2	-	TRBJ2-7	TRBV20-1	TGCAGTGCTCATCTAGCGGGAGGGCTTTCCTCTCCCTACGAGCAGTACTTC	CSAHLAGGLSSPYEQYF
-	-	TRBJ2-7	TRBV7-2	TGTGCCAGCAGCTCGACTACTTTCTACGAGCAGTACTTC	CASSSTTFYEQYF